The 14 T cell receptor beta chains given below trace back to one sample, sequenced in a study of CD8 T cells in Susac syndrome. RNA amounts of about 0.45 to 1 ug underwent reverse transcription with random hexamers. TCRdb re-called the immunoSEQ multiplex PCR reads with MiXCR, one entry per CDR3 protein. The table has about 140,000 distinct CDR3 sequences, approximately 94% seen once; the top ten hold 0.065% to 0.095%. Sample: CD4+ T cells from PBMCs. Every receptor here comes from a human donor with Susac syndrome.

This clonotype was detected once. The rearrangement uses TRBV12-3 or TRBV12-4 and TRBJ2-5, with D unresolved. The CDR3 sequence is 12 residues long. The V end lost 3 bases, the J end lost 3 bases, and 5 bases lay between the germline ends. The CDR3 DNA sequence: TGTGCCAGCAGTTTCCCTAAAGAGACCCAGTACTTC. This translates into CASSFPKETQYF.

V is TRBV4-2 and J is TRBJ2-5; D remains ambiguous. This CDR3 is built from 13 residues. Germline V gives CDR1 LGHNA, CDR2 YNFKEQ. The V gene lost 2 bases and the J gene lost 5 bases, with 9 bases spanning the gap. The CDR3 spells CASSQSSSETQYF. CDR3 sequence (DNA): TGTGCCAGCAGCCAAAGCTCGTCGGAGACCCAGTACTTC.

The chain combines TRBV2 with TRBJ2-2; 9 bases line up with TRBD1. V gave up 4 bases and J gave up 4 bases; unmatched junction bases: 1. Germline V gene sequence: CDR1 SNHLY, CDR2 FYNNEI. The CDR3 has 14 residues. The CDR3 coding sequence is TGTGCCAGCAGTGGGGACAGGGTCACCGGGGAGCTGTTTTTT. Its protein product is CASSGDRVTGELFF. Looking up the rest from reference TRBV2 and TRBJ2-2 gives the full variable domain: EPEVTQTPSHQVTQMGQEVILRCVPISNHLYFYWYRQILGQKVEFLVSFYNNEISEKSEIFDDQFSVERPDGSNFTLKIRSTKLEDSAMYFCASSGDRVTGELFFGEGSRLTVL.

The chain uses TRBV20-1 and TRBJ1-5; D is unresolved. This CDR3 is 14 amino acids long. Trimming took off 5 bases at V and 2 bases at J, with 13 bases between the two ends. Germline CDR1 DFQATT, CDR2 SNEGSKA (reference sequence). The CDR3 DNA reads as TGCAGTGCTCAAAGGGCGGGTCGCAATCAGCCCCAGCATTTT. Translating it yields CSAQRAGRNQPQHF.

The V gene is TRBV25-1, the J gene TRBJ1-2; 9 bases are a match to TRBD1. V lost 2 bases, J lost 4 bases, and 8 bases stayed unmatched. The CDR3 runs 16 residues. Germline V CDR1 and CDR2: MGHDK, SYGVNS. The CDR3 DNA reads TGTGCCAGCAGTGAACCCGGGACAGGGAATACCTATGGCTACACCTTC. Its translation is CASSEPGTGNTYGYTF.

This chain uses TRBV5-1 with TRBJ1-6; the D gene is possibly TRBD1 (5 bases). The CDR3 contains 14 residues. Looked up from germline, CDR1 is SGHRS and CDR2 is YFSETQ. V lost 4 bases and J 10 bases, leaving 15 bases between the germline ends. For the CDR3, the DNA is TGCGCCAGCAGCGATGACAGTAGGTGGTCACCCCTCCACTTT. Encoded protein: CASSDDSRWSPLHF.

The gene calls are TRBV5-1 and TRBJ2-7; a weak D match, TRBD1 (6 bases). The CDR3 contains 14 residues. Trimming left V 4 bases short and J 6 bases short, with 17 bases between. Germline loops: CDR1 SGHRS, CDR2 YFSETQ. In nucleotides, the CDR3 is TGCGCCAGCAGCCCAGGGACATCGGGGATCGAGCAGTACTTC. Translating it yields CASSPGTSGIEQYF.

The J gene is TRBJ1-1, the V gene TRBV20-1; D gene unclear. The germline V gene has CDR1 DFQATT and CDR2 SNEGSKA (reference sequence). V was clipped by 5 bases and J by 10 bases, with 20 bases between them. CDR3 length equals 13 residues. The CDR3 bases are TGCAGTGCTGGAGGCCTTACCCCTAGGGCAGCTTTCTTT. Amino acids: CSAGGLTPRAAFF.

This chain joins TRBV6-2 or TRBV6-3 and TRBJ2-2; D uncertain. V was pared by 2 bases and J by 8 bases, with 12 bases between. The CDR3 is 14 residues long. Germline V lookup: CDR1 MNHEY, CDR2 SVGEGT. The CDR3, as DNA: TGTGCCAGCAGTTACCCCTCTGTGACAGGGGAGCTGTTTTTT. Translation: CASSYPSVTGELFF.

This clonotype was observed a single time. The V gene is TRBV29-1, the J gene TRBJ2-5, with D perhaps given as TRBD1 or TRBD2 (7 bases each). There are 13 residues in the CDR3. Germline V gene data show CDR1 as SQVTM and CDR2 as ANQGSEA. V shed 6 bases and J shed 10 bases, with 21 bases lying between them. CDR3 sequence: CSVPRGAGGYQYF. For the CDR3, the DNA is TGCAGCGTCCCCCGGGGGGCAGGGGGATACCAGTACTTC.

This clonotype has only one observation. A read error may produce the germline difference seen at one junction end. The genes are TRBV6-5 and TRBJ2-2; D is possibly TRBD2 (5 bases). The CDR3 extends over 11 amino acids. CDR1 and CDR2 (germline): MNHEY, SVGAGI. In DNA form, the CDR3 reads TGTGCCAGCATCGAGACCGGGGAGCTTTTTTTT. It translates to CASIETGELFF.

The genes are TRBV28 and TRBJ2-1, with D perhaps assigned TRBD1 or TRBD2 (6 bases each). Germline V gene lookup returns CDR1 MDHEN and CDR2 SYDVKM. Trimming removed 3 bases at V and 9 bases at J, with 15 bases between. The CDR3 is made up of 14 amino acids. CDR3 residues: CASSFRRAGVEQFF. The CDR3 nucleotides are TGTGCCAGCAGTTTTAGGAGGGCAGGGGTTGAGCAGTTCTTC.

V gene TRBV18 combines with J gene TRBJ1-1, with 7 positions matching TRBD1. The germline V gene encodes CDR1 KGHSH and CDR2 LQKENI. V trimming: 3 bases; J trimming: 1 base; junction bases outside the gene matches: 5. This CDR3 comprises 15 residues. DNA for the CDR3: TGTGCCAGCTCACCTCCCGACAGGGCGAACACTGAAGCTTTCTTT. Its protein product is CASSPPDRANTEAFF.

The DNA of the CDR3 is TGTGCCAGCAGTTTCCCTACTAGTCGGGAGGGGTTCTTC. This encodes CASSFPTSREGFF. This chain joins TRBV28 and TRBJ2-1, with TRBD2 identical over 8 bases. The CDR3 sequence is 13 residues long. Germline V CDR1 and CDR2: MDHEN, SYDVKM. V shed 3 bases and J 15 bases; nucleotides not matched to a gene: 10. Full variable domain (remainder filled in from reference TRBV28 and TRBJ2-1): DVKVTQSSRYLVKRTGEKVFLECVQDMDHENMFWYRQDPGLGLRLIYFSYDVKMKEKGDIPEGYSVSREKKERFSLILESASTNQTSMYLCASSFPTSREGFFGPGTRLTVL.